Presented here are 30 T cell receptor beta chains from one specimen sequenced in a study of blood T cell repertoires in COVID-19. The table came from immunoSEQ multiplex PCR; TCRdb's copy has only in-frame clones and leaves some out. Of 400,000 to 500,000 clones detected, 88% appear once; the ten largest clones hold about 1.4%. Sequencing was done on a sample of PBMCs or T cells enriched from blood (not recorded which). All receptors come from a woman aged 18-29 years who had been exposed to COVID-19.

This clone came up once. The chain links TRBV28 to TRBJ2-1; weak D call: TRBD1 (6 bases). Germline values: CDR1 MDHEN, CDR2 SYDVKM. This CDR3 has 14 amino acids. Trimming took off 5 bases at V and 7 bases at J, with 15 bases between the two ends. The CDR3, as DNA: TGTGCCAGCAGTCCGTTAATACAGGGAAATGAGCAGTTCTTC. Its protein is CASSPLIQGNEQFF. The full variable domain, its missing parts supplied by reference TRBV28 and TRBJ2-1, is DVKVTQSSRYLVKRTGEKVFLECVQDMDHENMFWYRQDPGLGLRLIYFSYDVKMKEKGDIPEGYSVSREKKERFSLILESASTNQTSMYLCASSPLIQGNEQFFGPGTRLTVL.

This clone was observed once. The rearrangement links TRBV18 to TRBJ2-7, with 12 bases matching TRBD2. This CDR3 is built from 15 residues. The trim removed 6 bases at V and 2 bases at J, leaving 5 bases unmatched. Germline assignment: CDR1 KGHSH and CDR2 LQKENI. The CDR3 bases are TGTGCCAGCTCGCAGACTAGCGGGGGTCCCTACGAGCAGTACTTC. It encodes CASSQTSGGPYEQYF.

The V call is TRBV2, the J call TRBJ1-3; D uncertain. V gave up 6 bases and J gave up 1 base, with 10 bases separating them. Germline CDR1 SNHLY, CDR2 FYNNEI. The CDR3 loop spans 14 amino acids. CDR3 sequence reads: CASRPPRSGNTIYF. The DNA for the CDR3 is TGTGCCAGCAGGCCGCCGCGTTCTGGAAACACCATATATTTT.

This chain links TRBV28 with TRBJ1-2; D call uncertain. The V end was cut by 7 bases, the J end by 4 bases, with 16 bases between. CDR3 length: 14 amino acids. The germline V gene encodes CDR1 MDHEN and CDR2 SYDVKM. In DNA, the CDR3 is TGTGCCAGCACCCCGGGTGGAATTGGCTATGGCTACACCTTC. Its translation: CASTPGGIGYGYTF.

For the CDR3, the DNA is TGTGCTAGTGGTTGGAGGACTCAGAACACCGGGGAGCTGTTTTTT. This sequence encodes CASGWRTQNTGELFF. The rearrangement uses TRBV12-5 and TRBJ2-2; tentative D call: TRBD2 (5 bases). V lost 4 bases to trimming and J lost 1 base, with 10 bases between them. The CDR3 contains 15 residues. Germline loops: CDR1 LGHNT, CDR2 FRNRAP.

The chain is built from TRBV6-6 and TRBJ2-7, with 7 bases that match TRBD1. CDR3 length: 15 amino acids. The V segment lost 2 bases and the J segment 4 bases; nucleotides outside the gene matches: 8. The V gene's germline CDR1 is MNHNY and CDR2 SVGAGI (reference sequence). The CDR3, as DNA: TGTGCCAGCAGTTACGCCTACAGGGGTTCATACGAGCAGTACTTC. Residues: CASSYAYRGSYEQYF.

J is TRBJ2-2 and V is TRBV5-6; 7 bases align to TRBD1. The germline CDR1 and CDR2 sequences are SGHDT and YYEEEE. The CDR3 consists of 15 residues. Trimming at V came to 4 bases and at J to 0 bases, leaving 3 bases not matched to a gene. The CDR3 here is CASSLTGTNTGELFF. The CDR3 nucleotides read TGTGCCAGCAGCCTGACAGGGACGAACACCGGGGAGCTGTTTTTT.

The chain couples TRBV15 to TRBJ1-2; the match to TRBD1 covers 10 bases. Germline CDR1 and CDR2: LNHNV and YYDKDF (reference sequence). The CDR3 has 15 amino acids. V shed 1 base, J shed 8 bases, and the junction held 7 bases outside the gene matches. CDR3 amino acids: CATSRVDRGRVGYTF. The CDR3 DNA reads TGTGCCACCAGCAGAGTCGACAGGGGGCGAGTAGGCTACACCTTC.

V gene TRBV11-1 combines with J gene TRBJ2-3; 9 bases align to TRBD1. Trimming took 7 bases from V and 4 from J; bases not matched to a gene: 9. Germline lookup yields CDR1 SGHAT and CDR2 FQDESV (reference sequence). The CDR3 runs 15 residues. CDR3 loop: CASNIQGANADTQYF. In DNA, the CDR3 is TGTGCCAGCAACATACAGGGGGCGAATGCAGATACGCAGTATTTT.

CDR3 amino acids: CASSRGSGSYNEQFF. The CDR3 nucleotides are TGTGCCAGCAGCCGGGGTAGCGGCTCCTACAATGAGCAGTTCTTC. The chain uses TRBV3-1 (or the pseudogene TRBV3-2) and TRBJ2-1; D is perhaps TRBD2 (6 bases). The V and J ends lost 4 bases and 0 bases respectively, with 10 bases between them. The germline V gene has CDR1 LGHDT and CDR2 YNNKEL (reference sequence). This CDR3 has 15 residues.

This clone has a single count. The CDR3 nucleotides read TGTGCCAGCAGTTACTCTTTCGTCCGGAATGAGCAGTTCTTC. It translates to CASSYSFVRNEQFF. The chain combines TRBV6-6 with TRBJ2-1; D ambiguous. Germline V gene sequence: CDR1 MNHNY, CDR2 SVGAGI (reference sequence). V was shortened by 0 bases and J by 7 bases, with 10 bases between the two germline ends. This CDR3 has 14 amino acids.

The sample holds a few counts of this clone. The rearrangement joins TRBV5-1 to TRBJ1-3; D is undetermined. Germline values: CDR1 SGHRS, CDR2 YFSETQ. The CDR3 sequence is 15 residues long. Trimming took off 0 bases at V and 0 bases at J, with 7 bases between the two ends. This CDR3 reads CASSLAGNSGNTIYF. In nucleotides, the CDR3 is TGCGCCAGCAGCTTGGCGGGAAACTCTGGAAACACCATATATTTT.

The chain joins TRBV6-5 to TRBJ2-5; 10 bases align to TRBD1. This CDR3 has 13 amino acids. The V segment lost 6 bases and the J segment 5 bases; nucleotides outside the gene matches: 3. Germline V gene sequence: CDR1 MNHEY, CDR2 SVGAGI. The DNA of the CDR3 is TGTGCCAGCAGAGACAGGGGGCTGGAGACCCAGTACTTC. It specifies CASRDRGLETQYF.

The chain joins TRBV9 to TRBJ1-6; TRBD1 matches at 10 bases. The CDR3 has 17 residues. The J segment lost 8 bases and the V segment lost 7 bases, leaving 15 bases of the junction unmatched. Germline-derived CDR1 and CDR2 are SGDLS and YYNGEE. CDR3: CASRAGGRDRGYSPLHF. The CDR3, as DNA: TGTGCCAGCCGAGCGGGGGGCCGGGACAGGGGTTATTCACCCCTCCACTTT.

This chain joins TRBV4-1 and TRBJ2-5, with 8 bases lining up with TRBD2. CDR1 is MGHRA and CDR2 is YSYEKL in the germline V gene. The CDR3 sequence is 14 residues long. V shed 8 bases and J 6 bases; nucleotides not matched to a gene: 11. CDR3 sequence: CASAGAGERKTQYF. CDR3 nucleotide sequence: TGCGCCAGCGCCGGAGCGGGAGAGAGAAAGACCCAGTACTTC.

The chain uses TRBV25-1 and TRBJ2-3, with no clear D. Germline CDR1 reads MGHDK; CDR2 reads SYGVNS. V shed 5 bases and J shed 0 bases, with 6 bases lying between them. This CDR3 is built from 13 residues. Written as DNA, the CDR3 is TGTGCCAGCAGTCCGACTAGCACAGATACGCAGTATTTT. Its protein is CASSPTSTDTQYF. Complete variable domain (other parts from reference TRBV25-1 and TRBJ2-3): EADIYQTPRYLVIGTGKKITLECSQTMGHDKMYWYQQDPGMELHLIHYSYGVNSTEKGDLSSESTVSRIRTEHFPLTLESARPSHTSQYLCASSPTSTDTQYFGPGTRLTVL.

The chain combines TRBV28 with TRBJ2-5; 7 nucleotides agree with TRBD2. The CDR3 is made up of 14 amino acids. The germline V gene encodes CDR1 MDHEN and CDR2 SYDVKM. The junction had 10 bases not matched to a gene; V was cut back by 7 bases and J by 5 bases. CDR3 DNA: TGTGCCAGCACCCTGGGAGGGCGCGGGGAGACCCAGTACTTC. The encoded protein is CASTLGGRGETQYF.

The V call is TRBV5-1, the J call TRBJ2-3; TRBD2 aligns across 13 bases. Germline trimming cut 1 base from V and 6 bases from J; bases unmatched to any gene: 8. The CDR3 covers 17 residues. Germline-derived CDR1 and CDR2 are SGHRS and YFSETQ. CDR3 amino acids: CASSLILAGGPTDTQYF. CDR3 DNA sequence: TGCGCCAGCAGCTTGATACTAGCGGGAGGGCCTACGGATACGCAGTATTTT.

The CDR3 protein is CASSVLGSGETQYF. The CDR3 bases are TGTGCCAGTAGTGTTCTAGGTAGTGGGGAGACCCAGTACTTC. The V and J genes are TRBV19 and TRBJ2-5; D remains unclear. The CDR3 has 14 amino acids. With 5 bases removed from V and 5 bases from J, the gap between germline ends came to 15 bases. CDR1 LNHDA and CDR2 SQIVND come from the germline V gene (reference sequence).

V is TRBV29-1 and J is TRBJ1-4; TRBD1 agrees at 8 bases. There are 13 residues in the CDR3. Trimming at V came to 6 bases and at J to 7 bases, leaving 7 bases not matched to a gene. Germline lookup yields CDR1 SQVTM and CDR2 ANQGSEA. CDR3 DNA: TGCAGCGTCATGGACAGGGATTTTGAAAAACTGTTTTTT. It codes for CSVMDRDFEKLFF.

This chain uses TRBV28 with TRBJ1-4; a possible D gene is TRBD1 (5 bases). There are 15 residues in the CDR3. V lost 2 bases and J 0 bases, leaving 7 bases between the germline ends. CDR1 is MDHEN, CDR2 SYDVKM, per germline. The CDR3 loop is CASSLGGTTNEKLFF. Written as DNA, the CDR3 is TGTGCCAGCAGTTTAGGGGGGACAACTAATGAAAAACTGTTTTTT.

This clone was counted between two and nine times. V usage is TRBV4-3 and J usage is TRBJ1-6, with D perhaps TRBD1 (5 bases). The CDR3 spans 14 residues. Germline V lookup: CDR1 LGHNA, CDR2 YSLEER. Trimming pared 3 bases from V and 6 bases from J, leaving 9 bases between. The CDR3 reads CASSQLDSNSPLHF. CDR3 DNA: TGCGCCAGCAGCCAGTTAGACAGTAATTCACCCCTCCACTTT.

V is TRBV28 and J is TRBJ2-3, with TRBD2 matching 14 bases. V was pared by 5 bases and J by 6 bases, with 10 bases of the junction left unmatched. Per the germline V gene, CDR1 is MDHEN and CDR2 is SYDVKM. CDR3 length: 17 residues. The CDR3 sequence is CASSRETSGGVSDTQYF. The CDR3 DNA reads as TGTGCCAGCAGTCGGGAGACTAGCGGGGGGGTTTCGGATACGCAGTATTTT.

This chain joins TRBV7-3 and TRBJ1-6; D may be TRBD1 (5 bases). The germline V gene has CDR1 SGHTA and CDR2 FQGTGA. The V gene lost 5 bases and the J gene lost 11 bases, with 16 bases spanning the gap. The CDR3 consists of 14 residues. The DNA of the CDR3 is TGTGCCAGCAGCCAGGTCCCTACGGGGGCACCCCTCCACTTT. This codes for CASSQVPTGAPLHF. The full variable domain, completed using reference TRBV7-3 and TRBJ1-6, is GAGVSQTPSNKVTEKGKYVELRCDPISGHTALYWYRQSLGQGPEFLIYFQGTGAADDSGLPNDRFFAVRPEGSVSTLKIQRTERGDSAVYLCASSQVPTGAPLHFGNGTRLTVT.

This clone was seen a single time. This chain links TRBV30 with TRBJ2-7; weak D call: TRBD1 (5 bases). The CDR3 loop spans 13 amino acids. Trimming cost V 3 bases and J 1 base, with 10 bases left between them. Germline loops: CDR1 GTSNPN, CDR2 SVGIG (reference sequence). CDR3 nucleotide sequence: TGTGCCTGGAGGGGGCAGGGTTCCTACGAGCAGTACTTC. Its protein product is CAWRGQGSYEQYF.

CDR3 residues: CASGQDQGTEAFF. In nucleotides, the CDR3 is TGTGCTAGTGGACAAGATCAGGGCACTGAAGCTTTCTTT. The chain couples TRBV12-5 to TRBJ1-1; TRBD1 is a possible D gene (5 bases). V lost 6 bases and J 4 bases, leaving 12 bases between the germline ends. The CDR3 contains 13 residues. CDR1 is LGHNT, CDR2 FRNRAP, per germline.

J is TRBJ1-2 and V is TRBV11-2; a weak D match, TRBD1 (5 bases). The length of the CDR3 is 13 residues. Trimming removed 3 bases at V and 2 bases at J, with 7 bases between. The V gene's germline CDR1 is SGHAT and CDR2 FQNNGV. The CDR3 loop is CASSFSGNYGYTF. In DNA form, the CDR3 reads TGTGCCAGCAGCTTTTCAGGGAACTATGGCTACACCTTC.

J is TRBJ2-1 and V is TRBV5-1, with D possibly matching TRBD2 (5 bases). V was pared by 6 bases and J by 6 bases, with 19 bases between. CDR1 SGHRS and CDR2 YFSETQ come from the germline V gene. The CDR3 covers 15 residues. The chain's CDR3 is CASTPPGNRPNEQFF. The CDR3 nucleotides are TGCGCCAGCACCCCACCGGGGAACAGACCCAATGAGCAGTTCTTC.

V gene TRBV5-8 combines with J gene TRBJ1-1; 8 bases are a match to TRBD1. The CDR3 extends over 12 amino acids. V dropped 4 bases and J dropped 7; count of bases not matched to a gene: 3. CDR1 SGHTS and CDR2 YDEGEE come from the germline V gene. The CDR3 coding sequence is TGTGCCAGCAGCCCGGGACAGGATGAAGCTTTCTTT. The encoded protein is CASSPGQDEAFF.

V usage is TRBV4-3 and J usage is TRBJ1-4; D is possibly TRBD1 (6 bases). CDR3 length equals 16 residues. Germline loops: CDR1 LGHNA, CDR2 YSLEER. V lost 0 bases to trimming and J lost 5 bases, with 13 bases between them. CDR3 DNA: TGCGCCAGCAGCCAAGAAGGGTACAGGGAGAATGAAAAACTGTTTTTT. Translation: CASSQEGYRENEKLFF.